The 10 T cell receptor beta chains below were found in one sample sequenced in a study of T cells in Graves' hyperthyroidism and ophthalmopathy. From RNA transcripts, TCR beta CDR3 regions were amplified. The primer set for the first-round RT-PCR of the TCR CDR3 was HTBI. One entry per CDR3 protein, called by TCRdb with MiXCR from the multiplex PCR reads. The sample has about 50,000 distinct CDR3 sequences; just under 50% are singletons. Sequenced input: blood. These receptors all come from a woman aged 25-40 years with Graves' ophthalmopathy.

This clonotype has only one observation. The V call is TRBV15, the J call TRBJ1-2, with 7 bases identical to TRBD1. After removal of 4 bases from V and 8 bases from J, the junction contained 13 bases not matched to a gene. The germline V gene has CDR1 LNHNV and CDR2 YYDKDF (reference sequence). The CDR3 totals 15 residues. The CDR3 DNA follows: TGTGCCACCAGCACCGGGACAGTAGGGTCAGGAGGCTACACCTTC. Translation gives CATSTGTVGSGGYTF. The entire variable domain, with the rest obtained from reference TRBV15 and TRBJ1-2, is as follows: DAMVIQNPRYQVTQFGKPVTLSCSQTLNHNVMYWYQQKSSQAPKLLFHYYDKDFNNEADTPDNFQSRRPNTSFCFLDIRSPGLGDTAMYLCATSTGTVGSGGYTFGSGTRLTVV.

In its sample, this clonotype was seen many times. The rearrangement joins TRBV7-2 to TRBJ2-7, with 8 bases identical to TRBD1. Germline values: CDR1 SGHTA, CDR2 FQGNSA. Germline trimming cut 5 bases from V and 5 bases from J; bases unmatched to any gene: 11. This CDR3 spans 15 amino acids. CDR3 amino acids: CASSLPTGVSHEQYF. The CDR3, as DNA: TGTGCCAGCAGCCTGCCGACAGGGGTTTCCCACGAGCAGTACTTC.

This clonotype occurred many times. The V call is TRBV7-3, the J call TRBJ2-3; 9 bases align to TRBD2. CDR1 is SGHTA, CDR2 FQGTGA, per germline. This CDR3 contains 14 residues. The J segment lost 4 bases and the V segment lost 1 base, leaving 0 bases of the junction unmatched. The CDR3 loop is CASSLIAGADTQYF. In DNA, the CDR3 is TGTGCCAGCAGCTTAATAGCGGGAGCAGATACGCAGTATTTT.

This clonotype came up once. Since a much larger clone is just one base distant, this may be a read error. Written as DNA, the CDR3 is TGTGCCACCGCGCCGATTGTAAGCGCTGAAGCTTTCTTT. This encodes CATAPIVSAEAFF. The chain combines TRBV19 with TRBJ1-1; no firm D call. Germline V gene lookup returns CDR1 LNHDA and CDR2 SQIVND (reference sequence). V lost 10 bases and J 6 bases, leaving 18 bases between the germline ends. The CDR3 extends over 13 amino acids.

This clonotype turned up a few times. The V gene is TRBV30, the J gene TRBJ1-4; the match to TRBD1 covers 9 bases. Germline loops: CDR1 GTSNPN, CDR2 SVGIG (reference sequence). Trimming cost V 5 bases and J 0 bases; bases outside gene matches: 7. The length of the CDR3 is 16 residues. The DNA for the CDR3 is TGTGCCTGGGCACGGGACAGGGTGACAACTAATGAAAAACTGTTTTTT. Translated, it gives CAWARDRVTTNEKLFF.

The sample holds a few counts of this clonotype. A much larger clone sits a single nucleotide away, making a read error possible. CDR3 in DNA: TGTGCCAGCCGAGACAGGGGGGCCTACGAGCAGTACTTC. This sequence encodes CASRDRGAYEQYF. The chain links TRBV28 to TRBJ2-7; 9 bases are a match to TRBD1. The J segment lost 2 bases and the V segment lost 8 bases, leaving 4 bases of the junction unmatched. Germline CDR1 reads MDHEN; CDR2 reads SYDVKM. CDR3 length: 13 residues.

About this clonotype itself: Just one base apart from a much larger clone, this may be a read error. J is TRBJ2-3 and V is TRBV6-1; 8 bases map to TRBD2. Germline CDR1 MNHNS, CDR2 SASEGT. This CDR3 region has 17 residues. In DNA, the CDR3 is TGTGCCAGCAGTCTACAAAGCACCCAAGCGGGAGACAATACGCAGGATTTT. It encodes CASSLQSTQAGDNTQDF.

The sample holds many counts of this clonotype. The rearrangement links TRBV10-3 to TRBJ2-1; TRBD2 matches at 9 bases. The CDR3 is 14 amino acids. V trimming: 8 bases; J trimming: 6 bases; junction bases outside the gene matches: 8. Germline V lookup: CDR1 ENHRY, CDR2 SYGVKD. CDR3 bases: TGTGCCATCCAAACCGGGACTAGCCTCAATGAGCAGTTCTTC. This sequence encodes CAIQTGTSLNEQFF.

In this sample, this clonotype turned up many times. The J gene is TRBJ2-5, the V gene TRBV6-2 or TRBV6-3; possible D gene TRBD2, 6 bases. Trimming left V 6 bases short and J 5 bases short, with 19 bases between. The CDR3 length is 15 residues. The germline CDR1 and CDR2 sequences are MNHEY and SVGEGT. The CDR3 DNA follows: TGTGCCAGCAGCCAAGGTGGAGGGGTTGTTGAGACCCAGTACTTC. Translating it yields CASSQGGGVVETQYF.

The rearrangement links TRBV7-9 to TRBJ2-7; TRBD2 is a possible D gene (5 bases). Germline V gene sequence: CDR1 SEHNR, CDR2 FQNEAQ (reference sequence). The CDR3 length is 13 residues. V lost 5 bases, J lost 3 bases, and 11 bases lay in between. In DNA form, the CDR3 reads TGTGCCAGCAGCCGGGAATTATACTACGAGCAGTACTTC. Its translation: CASSRELYYEQYF.